This TCR beta chain was documented in a study of shared clonotypes between healthy human individuals. Study-level findings and limits: Deeper or shallower sequencing was expected to change how clonotypes are shared among donors.

V lost 5 bases and J lost 5, with 18 bases in between. The V gene's germline CDR1 is SEHNR and CDR2 FQNEAQ (reference sequence). The CDR3 runs to 15 residues. Donation came from healthy HIV-negative adults that had no recent acute infections or vaccinations. About this clone: Its antigen is still unknown.

Bulk PBMC genomic DNA spanned ten immunoSEQ deep plates. Clones were read by immunoSEQ multiplex PCR, and TCRdb kept only the in-frame ones, dropping some. This table holds about 490,000 clones, 75% to 85% found once. The origin of this receptor is a woman aged 40-49 years in good health. Some clones in this sample may be carry-over from other donors' samples. The chain links TRBV7-9 to TRBJ2-5; possibly TRBD2 for D (7 bases). Source material: PBMCs. In nucleotides, the CDR3 is TGTGCCAGCAGCCCCCGGGGGGCGGGAGCGGAGACCCAGTACTTC. Translating gives CASSPRGAGAETQYF.